The sequence of this TCR beta chain was determined in a study of synovial regulatory T cells in juvenile arthritis. The CDR3 has 15 amino acids. DNA was not recorded. CDR1 and CDR2 (germline): MDHEN, SYDVKM. As concerns this clone: What it recognizes is unknown.

Study-wide results and caveats: Synovial Tregs shared more CDR3 sequences with iaTregs than other blood Tregs.

The table came from immunoSEQ multiplex PCR; TCRdb's copy has only in-frame clones and leaves some out. The sample table includes just under 10,000 clones. The chain uses TRBV28 and TRBJ2-3; TCRdb lists TRBD1, though no DNA is available to test this call. The clonotype originates from a donor younger than 30 with juvenile idiopathic arthritis. The sequenced sample consisted of Treg cells from blood. Subset defined: remaining (HLA-DR-negative) circulating blood Treg cells. The CDR3 loop reads CASSLTQGAADTQYF. Together with reference TRBV28 and TRBJ2-3, the CDR3 gives the full variable domain: DVKVTQSSRYLVKRTGEKVFLECVQDMDHENMFWYRQDPGLGLRLIYFSYDVKMKEKGDIPEGYSVSREKKERFSLILESASTNQTSMYLCASSLTQGAADTQYFGPGTRLTVL.